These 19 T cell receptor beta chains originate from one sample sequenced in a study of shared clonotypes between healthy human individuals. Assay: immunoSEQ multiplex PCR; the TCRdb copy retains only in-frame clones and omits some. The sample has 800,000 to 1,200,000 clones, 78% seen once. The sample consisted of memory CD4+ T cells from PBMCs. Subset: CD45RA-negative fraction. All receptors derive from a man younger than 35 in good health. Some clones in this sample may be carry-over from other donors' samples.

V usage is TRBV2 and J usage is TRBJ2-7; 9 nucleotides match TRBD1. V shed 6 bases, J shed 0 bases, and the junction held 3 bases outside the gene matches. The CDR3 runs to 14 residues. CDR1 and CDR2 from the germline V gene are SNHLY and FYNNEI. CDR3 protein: CASRGGQGSYEQYF. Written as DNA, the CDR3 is TGTGCCAGCAGGGGGGGACAGGGCTCCTACGAGCAGTACTTC.

The CDR3, as DNA: TGTGCCAGAAGCGACCGAAGGGTAGCGGGAGGGCCGAGTACTGCCGAGCAGTACTTC. This codes for CARSDRRVAGGPSTAEQYF. The V gene is TRBV5-3, the J gene TRBJ2-7, with TRBD2 matching 11 bases. TRBV5-3 is an ORF, with its function uncertain. V shed 4 bases and J 6 bases; nucleotides not matched to a gene: 21. There are 19 residues in the CDR3.

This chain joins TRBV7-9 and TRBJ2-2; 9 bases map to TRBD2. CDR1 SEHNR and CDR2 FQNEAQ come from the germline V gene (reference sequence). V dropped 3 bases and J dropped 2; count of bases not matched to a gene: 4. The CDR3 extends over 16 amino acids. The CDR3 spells CASSFVSGRNTGELFF. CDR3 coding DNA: TGTGCCAGCAGCTTCGTTAGCGGGAGAAACACCGGGGAGCTGTTTTTT.

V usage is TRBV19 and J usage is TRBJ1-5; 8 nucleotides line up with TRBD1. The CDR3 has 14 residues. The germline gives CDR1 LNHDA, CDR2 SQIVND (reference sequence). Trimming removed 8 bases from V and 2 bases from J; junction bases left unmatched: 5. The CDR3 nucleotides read TGTGCCAGTCGACAGGGGTTACGCAATCAGCCCCAGCATTTT. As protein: CASRQGLRNQPQHF.

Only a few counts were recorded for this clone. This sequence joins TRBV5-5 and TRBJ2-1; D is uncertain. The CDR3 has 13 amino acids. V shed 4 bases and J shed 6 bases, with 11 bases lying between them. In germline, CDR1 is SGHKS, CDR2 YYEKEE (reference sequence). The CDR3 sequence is CASSPIWGNEQFF. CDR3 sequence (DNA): TGTGCCAGCAGCCCAATATGGGGCAATGAGCAGTTCTTC.

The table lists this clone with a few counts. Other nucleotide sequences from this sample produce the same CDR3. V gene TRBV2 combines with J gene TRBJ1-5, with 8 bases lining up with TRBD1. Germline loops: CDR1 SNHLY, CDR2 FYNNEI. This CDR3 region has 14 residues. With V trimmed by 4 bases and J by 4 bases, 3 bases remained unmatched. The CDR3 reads CASSGTGGNQPQHF. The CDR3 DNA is TGTGCCAGCAGTGGTACAGGGGGGAATCAGCCCCAGCATTTT.

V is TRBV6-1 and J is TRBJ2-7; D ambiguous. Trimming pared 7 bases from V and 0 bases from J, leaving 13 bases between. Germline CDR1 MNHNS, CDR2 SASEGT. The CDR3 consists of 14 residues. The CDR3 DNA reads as TGTGCCAGCATGGGCCAGTTGAGCTCCTACGAGCAGTACTTC. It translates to CASMGQLSSYEQYF.

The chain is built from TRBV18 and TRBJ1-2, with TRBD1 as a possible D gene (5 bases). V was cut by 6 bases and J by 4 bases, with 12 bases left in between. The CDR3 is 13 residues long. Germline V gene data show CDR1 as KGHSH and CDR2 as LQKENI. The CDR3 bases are TGTGCCAGCTCCGGGGGAGTCGGCTATGGCTACACCTTC. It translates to CASSGGVGYGYTF.

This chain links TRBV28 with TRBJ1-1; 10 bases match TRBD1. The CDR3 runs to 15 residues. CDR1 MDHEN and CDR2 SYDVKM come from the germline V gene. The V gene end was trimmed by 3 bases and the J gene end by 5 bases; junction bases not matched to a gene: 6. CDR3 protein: CASSFRTGGHTEAFF. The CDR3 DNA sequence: TGTGCCAGCAGTTTTCGGACAGGGGGTCATACTGAAGCTTTCTTT. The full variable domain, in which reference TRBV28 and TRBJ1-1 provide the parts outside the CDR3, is DVKVTQSSRYLVKRTGEKVFLECVQDMDHENMFWYRQDPGLGLRLIYFSYDVKMKEKGDIPEGYSVSREKKERFSLILESASTNQTSMYLCASSFRTGGHTEAFFGQGTRLTVV.

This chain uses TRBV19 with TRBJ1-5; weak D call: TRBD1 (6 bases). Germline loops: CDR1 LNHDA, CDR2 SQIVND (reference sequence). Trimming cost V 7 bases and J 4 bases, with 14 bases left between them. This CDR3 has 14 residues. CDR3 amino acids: CASILSTGNQPQHF. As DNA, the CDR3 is TGTGCCAGTATTCTCTCCACAGGGAATCAGCCCCAGCATTTT.

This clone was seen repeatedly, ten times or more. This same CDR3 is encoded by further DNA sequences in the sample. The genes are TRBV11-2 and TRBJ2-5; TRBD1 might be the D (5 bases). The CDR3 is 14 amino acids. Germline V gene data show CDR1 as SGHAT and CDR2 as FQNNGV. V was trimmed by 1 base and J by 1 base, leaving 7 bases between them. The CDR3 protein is CASSLGQIQETQYF. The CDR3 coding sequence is TGTGCCAGCAGCTTAGGACAGATCCAAGAGACCCAGTACTTC.

CDR3 coding DNA: TGTGCCAGCAGAGGACTAGCCAATGAGCAGTTCTTC. Translating gives CASRGLANEQFF. This rearrangement joins TRBV9 to TRBJ2-1; 8 nucleotides agree with TRBD2. The ends lost 5 bases at V and 6 bases at J; junction bases unmatched: 1. This CDR3 is built from 12 residues. Germline V gene sequence: CDR1 SGDLS, CDR2 YYNGEE.

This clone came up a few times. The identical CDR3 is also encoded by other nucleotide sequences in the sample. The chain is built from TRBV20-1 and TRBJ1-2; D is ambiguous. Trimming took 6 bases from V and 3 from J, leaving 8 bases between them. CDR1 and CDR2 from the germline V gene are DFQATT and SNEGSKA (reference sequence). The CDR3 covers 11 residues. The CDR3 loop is CSAPRDYGYTF. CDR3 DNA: TGCAGTGCACCACGGGACTATGGCTACACCTTC.

The CDR3 DNA follows: TGTGCCAGCAGCCAAACTAGCGGGAGGGAGCAGTTCTTC. Protein sequence: CASSQTSGREQFF. The chain combines TRBV6-4 with TRBJ2-1; 12 bases match TRBD2. The CDR3 totals 13 residues. V was pared by 6 bases and J by 10 bases, with 4 bases of the junction left unmatched. Germline loops: CDR1 MRHNA, CDR2 SNTAGT.

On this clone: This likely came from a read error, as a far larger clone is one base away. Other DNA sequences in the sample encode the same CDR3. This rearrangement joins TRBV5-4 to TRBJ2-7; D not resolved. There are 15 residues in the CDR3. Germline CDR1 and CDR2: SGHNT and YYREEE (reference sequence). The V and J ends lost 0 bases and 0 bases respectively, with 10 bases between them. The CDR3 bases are TGTGCCAGCAGCTTGGGCGGCAGCCTCTCCTACGAGCAGTACTTC. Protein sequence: CASSLGGSLSYEQYF. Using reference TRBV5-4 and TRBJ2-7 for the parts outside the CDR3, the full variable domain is ETGVTQSPTHLIKTRGQQVTLRCSSQSGHNTVSWYQQALGQGPQFIFQYYREEENGRGNFPPRFSGLQFPNYSSELNVNALELDDSALYLCASSLGGSLSYEQYFGPGTRLTVT.

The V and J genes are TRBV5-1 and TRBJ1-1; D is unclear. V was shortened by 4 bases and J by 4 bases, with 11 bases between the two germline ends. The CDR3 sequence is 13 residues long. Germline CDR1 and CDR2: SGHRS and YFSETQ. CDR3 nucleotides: TGCGCCAGCAGCATTTTACGGGGCACTGAAGCTTTCTTT. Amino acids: CASSILRGTEAFF.

This chain's CDR3 is CASSDQGALYEQYF. CDR3 DNA: TGTGCCAGCAGTGATCAGGGGGCCCTCTACGAGCAGTACTTC. The chain is built from TRBV2 and TRBJ2-7, with 8 bases aligning to TRBD1. The CDR3 loop spans 14 amino acids. V lost 3 bases and J lost 3; bases outside the gene matches: 4. CDR1 and CDR2 from the germline V gene are SNHLY and FYNNEI.

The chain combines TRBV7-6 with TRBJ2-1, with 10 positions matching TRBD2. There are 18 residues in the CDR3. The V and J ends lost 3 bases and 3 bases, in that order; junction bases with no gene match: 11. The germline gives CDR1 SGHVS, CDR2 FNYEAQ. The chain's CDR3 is CASSLGWVRTSGYNEQFF. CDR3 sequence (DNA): TGTGCCAGCAGCTTGGGGTGGGTTAGGACTAGCGGCTACAATGAGCAGTTCTTC.

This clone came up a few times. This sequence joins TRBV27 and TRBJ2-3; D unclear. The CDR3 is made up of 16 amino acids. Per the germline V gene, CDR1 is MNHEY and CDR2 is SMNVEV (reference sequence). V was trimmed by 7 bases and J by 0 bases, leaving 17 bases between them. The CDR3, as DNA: TGTGCCAGCAAAGAGGCCAGAACATCTAGCACAGATACGCAGTATTTT. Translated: CASKEARTSSTDTQYF.